Listed below are T cell receptor beta chains from one sample, sequenced in a study of blood T cells in healthy people across ages. MiXCR was run by TCRdb on the 5' RACE reads, yielding one entry per CDR3 protein. Among a few hundred thousand distinct CDR3 sequences listed, about 29% were seen once. The same specimen was also included in a second study, on T cells of mothers and their children.

The sequenced sample was blood. All receptors derive from a boy younger than 10 in good health. Each CDR3 is given with its conserved first and last residue. Fields, in order: D gene, clone size, J gene, CDR3 length, V gene, CDR3 protein, CDR3 DNA. A D gene is named only where the DNA matches it firmly. The size field is filled for only some rows; it gives once, few, many or a size class.

NA	few	TRBJ2-1	16	TRBV6-2/TRBV6-3	CAGMGSAQSSYNEQFF	TGTGCCGGCATGGGTAGCGCACAAAGCTCCTACAATGAGCAGTTCTTC
TRBD1	NA	TRBJ1-1	16	TRBV12-3/TRBV12-4	CASSDREEALNTEAFF	TGTGCCAGCAGTGACAGGGAAGAGGCCCTGAACACTGAAGCTTTCTTT
NA	NA	TRBJ2-4	15	TRBV7-9	CASSQPDLAKNIQYF	TGTGCCAGCAGCCAGCCGGATTTGGCCAAAAACATTCAGTACTTC
NA	NA	TRBJ2-3	12	TRBV29-1	CSGTRGSDTQYF	TGCAGCGGCACCAGGGGTTCGGATACGCAGTATTTT
NA	few	TRBJ2-6	15	TRBV28	CASSPSASGANVLTF	TGTGCCAGCAGCCCCTCAGCCTCTGGGGCCAACGTCCTGACTTTC
NA	NA	TRBJ2-1	16	TRBV14	CASSQDYGLGQNEQFF	TGTGCCAGCAGCCAAGATTACGGGCTAGGACAGAATGAGCAGTTCTTC
NA	few	TRBJ2-1	18	TRBV7-9	CASSPPEPGRAKYNEQFF	TGTGCCAGCAGCCCTCCTGAACCCGGCCGGGCAAAGTACAATGAGCAGTTCTTC
NA	NA	TRBJ1-4	15	TRBV10-3	CAISESTQGGEKLFF	TGTGCCATCAGTGAGTCGACACAGGGCGGCGAAAAACTGTTTTTT
NA	few	TRBJ1-6	13	TRBV10-3	CAISETDNSPLHF	TGTGCCATCAGCGAGACAGATAATTCACCCCTCCACTTT
NA	many	TRBJ2-1	12	TRBV7-2	CASSLDVTEQFF	TGTGCCAGCAGCTTAGACGTCACTGAGCAGTTCTTC
NA	NA	TRBJ2-5	12	TRBV7-2	CASGFEGETQYF	TGTGCCAGCGGCTTCGAGGGAGAGACCCAGTACTTC
NA	NA	TRBJ2-3	14	TRBV13	CASSIPLALDTQYF	TGTGCCAGCAGCATCCCATTAGCCCTGGATACGCAGTATTTT
NA	NA	TRBJ2-7	12	TRBV20-1	CSARDLGNEQYF	TGCAGTGCTAGAGATTTGGGGAACGAGCAGTACTTC
TRBD1	few	TRBJ2-2	15	TRBV7-2	CASSRGQTNTGELFF	TGTGCCAGCAGCCGGGGACAGACGAACACCGGGGAGCTGTTTTTT
NA	NA	TRBJ2-3	14	TRBV20-1	CSAEGSQYTDTQYF	TGCAGTGCCGAAGGTAGTCAGTACACAGATACGCAGTATTTT
NA	NA	TRBJ2-1	15	TRBV20-1	CSASERASSYNEQFF	TGCAGTGCTAGTGAGCGGGCGAGCTCCTACAATGAGCAGTTCTTC